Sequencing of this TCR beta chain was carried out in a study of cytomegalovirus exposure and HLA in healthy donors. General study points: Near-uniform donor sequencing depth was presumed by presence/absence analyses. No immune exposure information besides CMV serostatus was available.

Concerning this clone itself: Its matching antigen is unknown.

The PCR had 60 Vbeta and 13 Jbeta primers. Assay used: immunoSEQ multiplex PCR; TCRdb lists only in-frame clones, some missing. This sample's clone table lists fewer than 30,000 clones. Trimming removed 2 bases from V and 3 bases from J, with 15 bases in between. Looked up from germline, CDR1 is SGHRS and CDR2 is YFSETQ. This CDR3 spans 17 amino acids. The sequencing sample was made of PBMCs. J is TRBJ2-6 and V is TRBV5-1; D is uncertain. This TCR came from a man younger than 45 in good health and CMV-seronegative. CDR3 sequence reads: CASSLSIDTDGANVLTF. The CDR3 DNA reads TGCGCCAGCAGCTTAAGTATCGACACAGATGGGGCCAACGTCCTGACTTTC.